These 17 T cell receptor beta chains originate from one sample sequenced in a study of T cells in localized non-small cell lung cancer. Only in-frame clones appear in the TCRdb table, and some are missing; sequencing was by immunoSEQ multiplex PCR. The data show about 46,000 clones, approximately 81% seen once. The sample here was peripheral blood mononuclear cells, taken before any cancer treatment. These receptors originate from a man aged 40 to 70 with stage III lung adenocarcinoma.

The chain employs TRBV5-6 and TRBJ2-1, with 9 bases that match TRBD1. V lost 4 bases, J lost 2 bases, and 7 bases stayed unmatched. This CDR3 comprises 16 residues. Germline loops: CDR1 SGHDT, CDR2 YYEEEE. The DNA for the CDR3 is TGTGCCAGCAGCCACGGACAGGGGCCGCCCTACAATGAGCAGTTCTTC. Encoded protein: CASSHGQGPPYNEQFF.

The chain is built from TRBV10-2 and TRBJ2-5; D tentatively reads TRBD1 or TRBD2 (6 bases each). The J call may be faulty, since TRBJ2-7 better matches the DNA end. The CDR3 consists of 14 residues. Germline CDR1 and CDR2: WSHSY and SAAADI. CDR3 coding DNA: TGCGCCAGCAGTACTGGGGGGCCCTCCTACGAGCAGTACTTC. Protein product: CASSTGGPSYEQYF.

The rearrangement uses TRBV29-1 and TRBJ2-4; 7 positions match TRBD1. V gave up 6 bases and J gave up 0 bases; unmatched junction bases: 11. This CDR3 spans 16 amino acids. Germline V gives CDR1 SQVTM, CDR2 ANQGSEA. This chain's CDR3 is CSVRPQGNLAKNIQYF. In nucleotides, the CDR3 is TGCAGCGTCCGACCACAGGGGAACCTAGCCAAAAACATTCAGTACTTC.

This clone was recorded a few times. The rearrangement links TRBV27 to TRBJ2-1; TRBD2 matches 9 bases. The CDR3 is 19 residues long. J was trimmed by 1 base and V by 4 bases; bases with no gene match: 14. Germline CDR1 is MNHEY and CDR2 is SMNVEV (reference sequence). CDR3 nucleotides: TGTGCCAGCAGTTCACTGCGTAATAGCGGGGGAGTGTCCTACAATGAGCAGTTCTTC. This translates into CASSSLRNSGGVSYNEQFF.

This rearrangement joins TRBV19 to TRBJ2-5; 7 bases align to TRBD1. CDR1 is LNHDA, CDR2 SQIVND, per germline (reference sequence). V lost 4 bases, J lost 4 bases, and 3 bases stayed unmatched. This CDR3 region has 13 residues. The CDR3 bases are TGTGCCAGTAGTACAGGGACAGCAGAGACCCAGTACTTC. It translates to CASSTGTAETQYF.

On this clone itself: Distinct nucleotide sequences in the sample also encode this CDR3. The J gene is TRBJ2-3, the V gene TRBV5-4; the D is unclear. The V end was cut by 0 bases, the J end by 0 bases, with 8 bases between. Germline V CDR1 and CDR2: SGHNT, YYREEE (reference sequence). The CDR3 is 15 residues long. CDR3: CASSLDSPSTDTQYF. CDR3 in DNA: TGTGCCAGCAGCTTGGACAGCCCTAGCACAGATACGCAGTATTTT.

The V and J genes are TRBV19 and TRBJ2-3; D is unclear. Germline CDR1 and CDR2: LNHDA and SQIVND (reference sequence). The CDR3 contains 15 residues. Trimming removed 4 bases at V and 4 bases at J, with 15 bases between. The DNA for the CDR3 is TGTGCCAGTAGTACCCTCCATAGGACCGCAGATACGCAGTATTTT. Encoded protein: CASSTLHRTADTQYF.

This sequence joins TRBV7-8 and TRBJ2-5, with TRBD2 as a possible D gene (5 bases). Germline loops: CDR1 SGHVS, CDR2 FQNEAQ. Trimming took off 7 bases at V and 5 bases at J, with 14 bases between the two ends. The CDR3 contains 13 residues. CDR3 coding DNA: TGTGCCAGCAACCCACTAGTACGCGAGACCCAGTACTTC. Translating gives CASNPLVRETQYF.

This clone was counted only a few times. The J gene is TRBJ2-2, the V gene TRBV13; D uncertain. Trimming took off 0 bases at V and 5 bases at J, with 7 bases between the two ends. CDR3 length: 14 amino acids. CDR1 PRHDT and CDR2 FYEKMQ come from the germline V gene (reference sequence). The CDR3 region has the DNA TGTGCCAGCAGCTTAGGTTTAGTGACCGGGGAGCTGTTTTTT. Protein: CASSLGLVTGELFF.

V usage is TRBV6-6 and J usage is TRBJ1-2; a possible D gene is TRBD1 (6 bases). This CDR3 has 15 residues. Germline CDR1 reads MNHNY; CDR2 reads SVGAGI (reference sequence). Trimming shortened V by 2 bases and J by 4 bases, and 14 bases separated the two germline ends. DNA of the CDR3: TGTGCCAGCAGTTACGACGGGGGGCACGTCTATGGCTACACCTTC. It is translated as CASSYDGGHVYGYTF.

This clone turned up a few times. The rearrangement links TRBV5-4 to TRBJ2-2, with 7 bases aligning to TRBD2. V trimming: 3 bases; J trimming: 4 bases; junction bases outside the gene matches: 6. This CDR3 has 15 amino acids. Germline V lookup: CDR1 SGHNT, CDR2 YYREEE (reference sequence). The CDR3 region has the DNA TGTGCCAGCAGCTCTCGGCGCGGGGGCACCGGGGAGCTGTTTTTT. Residues: CASSSRRGGTGELFF.

The chain joins TRBV6-5 to TRBJ2-5; TRBD2 agrees at 13 bases. With 0 bases clipped from V and 4 bases from J, the junction kept 2 bases outside the gene matches. Germline CDR1 and CDR2: MNHEY and SVGAGI. The CDR3 runs to 16 residues. CDR3 DNA: TGTGCCAGCAGTTACTCGACTAGCGGGGGGCGAGAGACCCAGTACTTC. Protein sequence: CASSYSTSGGRETQYF.

This clone was seen only a few times. The chain joins TRBV19 to TRBJ2-1; perhaps TRBD1 as D (5 bases). Germline V CDR1 and CDR2: LNHDA, SQIVND (reference sequence). Trimming cost V 1 base and J 2 bases, with 6 bases left between them. This CDR3 has 14 amino acids. The CDR3, as DNA: TGTGCCAGTAGTATAGCAGGGACCTACAATGAGCAGTTCTTC. It yields the protein CASSIAGTYNEQFF.

The CDR3 spells CASSLNSGGPNTGELFF. The CDR3 DNA follows: TGCGCCAGCAGCTTAAATAGCGGGGGCCCGAACACCGGGGAGCTGTTTTTT. The chain recombines TRBV5-1 with TRBJ2-2, with 9 positions matching TRBD2. V trimming: 2 bases; J trimming: 0 bases; junction bases outside the gene matches: 5. This CDR3 is built from 17 residues. Germline V gene sequence: CDR1 SGHRS, CDR2 YFSETQ.

This clone was seen a handful of times. The chain has TRBV5-1 and TRBJ1-1, with D perhaps TRBD1 (6 bases). CDR1 is SGHRS, CDR2 YFSETQ, per germline. Trimming removed 4 bases from V and 5 bases from J, with 15 bases in between. This CDR3 is built from 14 residues. The DNA for the CDR3 is TGCGCCAGCAGCCCGGGGGGGGCGAAAACTGAAGCTTTCTTT. It yields the protein CASSPGGAKTEAFF.

The chain carries TRBV5-6 and TRBJ2-2, with 9 positions matching TRBD2. V lost 0 bases and J lost 4; bases outside the gene matches: 7. This CDR3 spans 17 amino acids. Germline loops: CDR1 SGHDT, CDR2 YYEEEE. The CDR3 region is CASSLDETSGGTGELFF. As DNA, the CDR3 is TGTGCCAGCAGCTTGGATGAGACTAGCGGCGGCACCGGGGAGCTGTTTTTT.

V usage is TRBV30 and J usage is TRBJ1-2; D not resolved. V gave up 4 bases and J gave up 7 bases, with 22 bases separating them. This CDR3 has 15 amino acids. Germline CDR1 and CDR2: GTSNPN and SVGIG (reference sequence). CDR3 in amino acids: CAWKVERGKGGGYTF. The CDR3 DNA follows: TGTGCCTGGAAGGTGGAAAGAGGGAAAGGAGGTGGCTACACCTTC.